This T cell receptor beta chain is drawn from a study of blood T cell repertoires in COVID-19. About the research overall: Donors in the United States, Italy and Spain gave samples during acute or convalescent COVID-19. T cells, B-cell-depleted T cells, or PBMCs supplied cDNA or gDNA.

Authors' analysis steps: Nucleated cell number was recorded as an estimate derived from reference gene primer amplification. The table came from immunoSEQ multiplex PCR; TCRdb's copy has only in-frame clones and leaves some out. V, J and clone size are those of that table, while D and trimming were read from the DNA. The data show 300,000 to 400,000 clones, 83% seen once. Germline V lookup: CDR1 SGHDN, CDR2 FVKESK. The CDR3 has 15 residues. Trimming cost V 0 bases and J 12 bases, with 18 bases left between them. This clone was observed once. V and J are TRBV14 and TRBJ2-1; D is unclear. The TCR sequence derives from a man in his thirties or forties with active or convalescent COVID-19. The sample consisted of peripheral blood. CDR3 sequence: CASSQEKPAGSLQFF. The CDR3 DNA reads TGTGCCAGCAGCCAAGAGAAACCGGCAGGCTCCCTGCAGTTCTTC.